The entry below describes one T cell receptor (beta chain). Its antigen is still unknown. The data derive from a study of cytomegalovirus exposure and HLA in healthy donors. The data were produced by immunoSEQ multiplex PCR, yet TCRdb's version contains in-frame clones alone and is incomplete. The repertoire holds 110,000 to 150,000 clones, with 89% as singletons. Germline CDR1 reads PRHDT; CDR2 reads FYEKMQ (reference sequence). The CDR3 runs 16 residues. J lost 1 base, V lost 4 bases, and 5 bases had no gene match. Broader study findings: Reports credit the classifier with highly specific, highly sensitive diagnosis of cytomegalovirus status.

The chain carries TRBV13 and TRBJ2-2, with TRBD2 identical over 8 bases. This clonotype was sampled from a young woman in good health and CMV-seropositive. Sequencing was performed on PBMCs. This CDR3 is CASSSAGGLNTGELFF. Here the CDR3 DNA reads TGTGCCAGCAGCTCCGCGGGGGGCCTGAACACCGGGGAGCTGTTTTTT. Combining the CDR3 with reference TRBV13 and TRBJ2-2 gives the whole variable domain AAGVIQSPRHLIKEKRETATLKCYPIPRHDTVYWYQQGPGQDPQFLISFYEKMQSDKGSIPDRFSAQQFSDYHSELNMSSLELGDSALYFCASSSAGGLNTGELFFGEGSRLTVL.